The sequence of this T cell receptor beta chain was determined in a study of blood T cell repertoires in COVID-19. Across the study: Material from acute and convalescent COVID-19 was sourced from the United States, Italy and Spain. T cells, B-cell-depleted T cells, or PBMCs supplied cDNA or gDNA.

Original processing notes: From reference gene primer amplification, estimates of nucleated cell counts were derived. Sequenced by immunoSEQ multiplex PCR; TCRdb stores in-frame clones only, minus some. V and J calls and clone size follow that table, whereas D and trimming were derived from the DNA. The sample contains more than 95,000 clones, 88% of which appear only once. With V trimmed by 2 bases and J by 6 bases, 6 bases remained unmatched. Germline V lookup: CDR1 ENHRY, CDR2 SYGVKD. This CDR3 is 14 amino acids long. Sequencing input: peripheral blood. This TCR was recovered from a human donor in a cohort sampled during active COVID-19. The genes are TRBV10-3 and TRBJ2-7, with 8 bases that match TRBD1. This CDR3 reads CAISEETGVSEQYF. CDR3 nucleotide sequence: TGTGCCATCAGTGAGGAGACAGGGGTCTCCGAGCAGTACTTC.